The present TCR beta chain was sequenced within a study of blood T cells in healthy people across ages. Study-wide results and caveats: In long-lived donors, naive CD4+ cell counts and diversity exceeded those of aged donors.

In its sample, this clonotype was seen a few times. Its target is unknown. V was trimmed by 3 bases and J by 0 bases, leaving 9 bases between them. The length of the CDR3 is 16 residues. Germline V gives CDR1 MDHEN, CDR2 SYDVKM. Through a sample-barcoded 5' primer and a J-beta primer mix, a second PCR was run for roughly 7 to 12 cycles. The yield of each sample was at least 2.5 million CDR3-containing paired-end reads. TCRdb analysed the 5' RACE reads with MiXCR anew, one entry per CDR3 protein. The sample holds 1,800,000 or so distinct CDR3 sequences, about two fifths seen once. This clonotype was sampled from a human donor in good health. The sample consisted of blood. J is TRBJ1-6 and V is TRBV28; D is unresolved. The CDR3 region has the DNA TGTGCCAGCAGTTTGATCGGGAGCTCCTATAATTCACCCCTCCACTTT. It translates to CASSLIGSSYNSPLHF.